These 17 T cell receptor beta chains originate from one sample sequenced in a study of cytomegalovirus exposure and HLA in healthy donors (dated by TCRdb to about 2017). The method behind the library was the immunoSEQ multiplex PCR assay. Entries here come from immuneACCESS through TCRdb and include only in-frame sequences with V and J called. Some clones fail to appear in such tables; in the studies checked, an unresolved V gene covers under half of the shortfall, and the cause of the remainder is unknown. The sample profile shows some 180,000 clones; around 86% of them were found once. The top ten constitute around 7.2% of the sample. Input material: PBMCs. These TCRs come from a man aged 25 to 45 in good health and CMV-seropositive.

This clone was seen only once. V is TRBV12-5 and J is TRBJ2-5, with D possibly being TRBD1 or TRBD2 (5 bases each). Trimming removed 6 bases at V and 1 base at J, with 9 bases between. This CDR3 is 13 amino acids long. Germline V lookup: CDR1 LGHNT, CDR2 FRNRAP. The DNA for the CDR3 is TGTGCTAGTGGCTCCGGGACCCAAGAGACCCAGTACTTC. Translating it yields CASGSGTQETQYF.

The V gene is TRBV7-6, the J gene TRBJ2-5; 7 nucleotides align to TRBD1. CDR1 and CDR2 from the germline V gene are SGHVS and FNYEAQ. V dropped 3 bases and J dropped 2; count of bases not matched to a gene: 9. This CDR3 contains 16 residues. For the CDR3, the DNA is TGTGCCAGCAGCTTCCTTATCGGGACAGAGCAAGAGACCCAGTACTTC. Protein product: CASSFLIGTEQETQYF.

The chain combines TRBV4-2 with TRBJ2-1, with a weak D call TRBD2 (6 bases). The CDR3 is made up of 17 amino acids. Germline CDR1 and CDR2: LGHNA and YNFKEQ. Trimming stripped 0 bases from V and 7 bases from J, with 19 bases between. CDR3 residues: CASSQDLLALVGNEQFF. The DNA of the CDR3 is TGTGCCAGCAGCCAAGATCTCCTAGCGTTAGTAGGAAATGAGCAGTTCTTC.

This CDR3 is CASIRTSGDYNEQFF. The CDR3 DNA follows: TGTGCCAGTATTCGTACTAGCGGAGACTACAATGAGCAGTTCTTC. The chain carries TRBV19 and TRBJ2-1; the match to TRBD2 covers 8 bases. Germline V gene data show CDR1 as LNHDA and CDR2 as SQIVND (reference sequence). The length of the CDR3 is 15 residues. V gave up 7 bases and J gave up 3 bases; unmatched junction bases: 8.

V gene TRBV6-4 combines with J gene TRBJ2-3, with D possibly being TRBD2 (6 bases). Looked up from germline, CDR1 is MRHNA and CDR2 is SNTAGT. Trimming shortened V by 3 bases and J by 3 bases, and 10 bases separated the two germline ends. CDR3 size: 14 residues. The CDR3 loop reads CASSENGRTDTQYF. Written as DNA, the CDR3 is TGTGCCAGCAGTGAGAACGGGAGAACAGATACGCAGTATTTT.

The chain is built from TRBV18 and TRBJ2-7; the D gene is possibly TRBD1 (5 bases). The CDR3 sequence is 14 residues long. V lost 6 bases to trimming and J lost 5 bases, with 17 bases between them. The V gene's germline CDR1 is KGHSH and CDR2 LQKENI. The CDR3 nucleotides are TGTGCCAGCTCGCAGACAGTTACTCGCAACGAGCAGTACTTC. Protein product: CASSQTVTRNEQYF. Complete variable domain (other parts from reference TRBV18 and TRBJ2-7): NAGVMQNPRHLVRRRGQEARLRCSPMKGHSHVYWYRQLPEEGLKFMVYLQKENIIDESGMPKERFSAEFPKEGPSILRIQQVVRGDSAAYFCASSQTVTRNEQYFGPGTRLTVT.

This sequence joins TRBV27 and TRBJ1-1; tentative D call: TRBD1 (6 bases). The germline V gene encodes CDR1 MNHEY and CDR2 SMNVEV (reference sequence). The CDR3 covers 18 residues. With 2 bases removed from V and 0 bases from J, the gap between germline ends came to 19 bases. The CDR3 DNA is TGTGCCAGCAGTTTAAGGCCAGGGGCTCCTTCGCTGAACACTGAAGCTTTCTTT. Protein: CASSLRPGAPSLNTEAFF.

The chain couples TRBV7-3 to TRBJ2-1; a possible D gene is TRBD1 (5 bases). From germline, CDR1 is SGHTA and CDR2 FQGTGA. V was cut by 3 bases and J by 6 bases, with 9 bases left in between. The CDR3 sequence is 13 residues long. As DNA, the CDR3 is TGTGCCAGCAGCTTTCAAAGGGGCAATGAGCAGTTCTTC. Protein sequence: CASSFQRGNEQFF.

The V and J genes are TRBV5-1 and TRBJ2-1; TRBD1 matches 11 bases. The J segment lost 8 bases and the V segment lost 5 bases, leaving 6 bases of the junction unmatched. The CDR3 is made up of 14 amino acids. The germline CDR1 and CDR2 sequences are SGHRS and YFSETQ. CDR3 sequence (DNA): TGCGCCAGCAGAGGACAGGGGGCGAGGGATGAGCAGTTCTTC. Translation gives CASRGQGARDEQFF.

V usage is TRBV28 and J usage is TRBJ2-7; TRBD1 aligns across 9 bases. With 6 bases clipped from V and 5 bases from J, the junction kept 17 bases outside the gene matches. This CDR3 region has 17 residues. Germline CDR1 is MDHEN and CDR2 is SYDVKM. The CDR3 protein is CASSPRWWDRERHEQYF. The CDR3 DNA reads as TGTGCCAGCAGCCCCCGGTGGTGGGACAGGGAAAGGCACGAGCAGTACTTC. The full variable domain, completed using reference TRBV28 and TRBJ2-7, is DVKVTQSSRYLVKRTGEKVFLECVQDMDHENMFWYRQDPGLGLRLIYFSYDVKMKEKGDIPEGYSVSREKKERFSLILESASTNQTSMYLCASSPRWWDRERHEQYFGPGTRLTVT.

This clone has more than one count but fewer than ten. The rearrangement links TRBV4-1 to TRBJ2-1; 11 bases fit TRBD2. The CDR3 totals 15 residues. The germline V gene encodes CDR1 MGHRA and CDR2 YSYEKL. Unmatched junction bases numbered 4, after V lost 4 bases and J lost 5 bases. The CDR3: CASSLQTSGDNEQFF. CDR3 sequence (DNA): TGCGCCAGCAGCCTACAGACTAGCGGGGACAATGAGCAGTTCTTC.

This chain joins TRBV30 and TRBJ1-1; weak D call: TRBD1 (6 bases). CDR1 is GTSNPN, CDR2 SVGIG, per germline (reference sequence). The CDR3 spans 14 residues. Trimming stripped 0 bases from V and 3 bases from J, with 11 bases between. CDR3 sequence (DNA): TGTGCCTGGAGTGTCAGGGCAGGGGACACTGAAGCTTTCTTT. Encoded protein: CAWSVRAGDTEAFF.

This sequence joins TRBV6-5 and TRBJ1-5; unclear D gene. V was shortened by 0 bases and J by 9 bases, with 6 bases between the two germline ends. CDR1 and CDR2 from the germline V gene are MNHEY and SVGAGI. This CDR3 has 12 amino acids. In DNA, the CDR3 is TGTGCCAGCAGTTACTCGACGGGGCCCCAGCATTTT. It is translated as CASSYSTGPQHF.

The chain recombines TRBV6-5 with TRBJ2-7, with D uncertain. V was pared by 7 bases and J by 3 bases, with 19 bases between. Germline CDR1 is MNHEY and CDR2 is SVGAGI. The CDR3 consists of 15 residues. In DNA form, the CDR3 reads TGTGCCAGCACCACTGACGTGTCCCCCGACTACGAGCAGTACTTC. Encoded protein: CASTTDVSPDYEQYF.

The chain employs TRBV28 and TRBJ2-7, with 7 bases lining up with TRBD2. Germline CDR1 is MDHEN and CDR2 is SYDVKM. This CDR3 comprises 11 residues. CDR3 region: CGAGEGDEQYF. CDR3 DNA: TGTGGTGCGGGGGAGGGTGACGAGCAGTACTTC.

This clone appeared once. The V call is TRBV27, the J call TRBJ2-7; 13 positions agree with TRBD2. The germline CDR1 and CDR2 sequences are MNHEY and SMNVEV (reference sequence). Trimming took 5 bases from V and 7 from J; bases not matched to a gene: 8. This CDR3 region has 15 residues. The CDR3 sequence: CASSPGTSGTGEQYF. As DNA, the CDR3 is TGTGCCAGCAGTCCAGGGACTAGCGGGACAGGGGAGCAGTACTTC.

The count of this clone is one. The chain couples TRBV29-1 to TRBJ2-5, with 7 bases matching TRBD1. J was trimmed by 1 base and V by 7 bases; bases with no gene match: 3. CDR1 is SQVTM and CDR2 is ANQGSEA in the germline V gene. The CDR3 spans 12 residues. DNA of the CDR3: TGCAGCGCTAGGGACAGCCAAGAGACCCAGTACTTC. Encoded protein: CSARDSQETQYF.